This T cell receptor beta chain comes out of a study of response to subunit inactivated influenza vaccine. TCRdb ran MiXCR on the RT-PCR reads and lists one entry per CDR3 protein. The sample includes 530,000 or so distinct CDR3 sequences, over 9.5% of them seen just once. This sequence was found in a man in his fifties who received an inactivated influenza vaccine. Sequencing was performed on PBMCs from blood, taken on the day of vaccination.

Written as DNA, the CDR3 is TGTGCCAGCAAGTCCCAGTGGGGGCCCTCCTACGAGCAGTACTTC. It is translated as CASKSQWGPSYEQYF. This chain links TRBV18 with TRBJ2-7, with D possibly being TRBD1 (6 bases). Between the trimmed V and J ends, which lost 8 bases and 0 bases, there was a span of 17 bases. Germline V CDR1 and CDR2: KGHSH, LQKENI. The CDR3 loop spans 15 amino acids.